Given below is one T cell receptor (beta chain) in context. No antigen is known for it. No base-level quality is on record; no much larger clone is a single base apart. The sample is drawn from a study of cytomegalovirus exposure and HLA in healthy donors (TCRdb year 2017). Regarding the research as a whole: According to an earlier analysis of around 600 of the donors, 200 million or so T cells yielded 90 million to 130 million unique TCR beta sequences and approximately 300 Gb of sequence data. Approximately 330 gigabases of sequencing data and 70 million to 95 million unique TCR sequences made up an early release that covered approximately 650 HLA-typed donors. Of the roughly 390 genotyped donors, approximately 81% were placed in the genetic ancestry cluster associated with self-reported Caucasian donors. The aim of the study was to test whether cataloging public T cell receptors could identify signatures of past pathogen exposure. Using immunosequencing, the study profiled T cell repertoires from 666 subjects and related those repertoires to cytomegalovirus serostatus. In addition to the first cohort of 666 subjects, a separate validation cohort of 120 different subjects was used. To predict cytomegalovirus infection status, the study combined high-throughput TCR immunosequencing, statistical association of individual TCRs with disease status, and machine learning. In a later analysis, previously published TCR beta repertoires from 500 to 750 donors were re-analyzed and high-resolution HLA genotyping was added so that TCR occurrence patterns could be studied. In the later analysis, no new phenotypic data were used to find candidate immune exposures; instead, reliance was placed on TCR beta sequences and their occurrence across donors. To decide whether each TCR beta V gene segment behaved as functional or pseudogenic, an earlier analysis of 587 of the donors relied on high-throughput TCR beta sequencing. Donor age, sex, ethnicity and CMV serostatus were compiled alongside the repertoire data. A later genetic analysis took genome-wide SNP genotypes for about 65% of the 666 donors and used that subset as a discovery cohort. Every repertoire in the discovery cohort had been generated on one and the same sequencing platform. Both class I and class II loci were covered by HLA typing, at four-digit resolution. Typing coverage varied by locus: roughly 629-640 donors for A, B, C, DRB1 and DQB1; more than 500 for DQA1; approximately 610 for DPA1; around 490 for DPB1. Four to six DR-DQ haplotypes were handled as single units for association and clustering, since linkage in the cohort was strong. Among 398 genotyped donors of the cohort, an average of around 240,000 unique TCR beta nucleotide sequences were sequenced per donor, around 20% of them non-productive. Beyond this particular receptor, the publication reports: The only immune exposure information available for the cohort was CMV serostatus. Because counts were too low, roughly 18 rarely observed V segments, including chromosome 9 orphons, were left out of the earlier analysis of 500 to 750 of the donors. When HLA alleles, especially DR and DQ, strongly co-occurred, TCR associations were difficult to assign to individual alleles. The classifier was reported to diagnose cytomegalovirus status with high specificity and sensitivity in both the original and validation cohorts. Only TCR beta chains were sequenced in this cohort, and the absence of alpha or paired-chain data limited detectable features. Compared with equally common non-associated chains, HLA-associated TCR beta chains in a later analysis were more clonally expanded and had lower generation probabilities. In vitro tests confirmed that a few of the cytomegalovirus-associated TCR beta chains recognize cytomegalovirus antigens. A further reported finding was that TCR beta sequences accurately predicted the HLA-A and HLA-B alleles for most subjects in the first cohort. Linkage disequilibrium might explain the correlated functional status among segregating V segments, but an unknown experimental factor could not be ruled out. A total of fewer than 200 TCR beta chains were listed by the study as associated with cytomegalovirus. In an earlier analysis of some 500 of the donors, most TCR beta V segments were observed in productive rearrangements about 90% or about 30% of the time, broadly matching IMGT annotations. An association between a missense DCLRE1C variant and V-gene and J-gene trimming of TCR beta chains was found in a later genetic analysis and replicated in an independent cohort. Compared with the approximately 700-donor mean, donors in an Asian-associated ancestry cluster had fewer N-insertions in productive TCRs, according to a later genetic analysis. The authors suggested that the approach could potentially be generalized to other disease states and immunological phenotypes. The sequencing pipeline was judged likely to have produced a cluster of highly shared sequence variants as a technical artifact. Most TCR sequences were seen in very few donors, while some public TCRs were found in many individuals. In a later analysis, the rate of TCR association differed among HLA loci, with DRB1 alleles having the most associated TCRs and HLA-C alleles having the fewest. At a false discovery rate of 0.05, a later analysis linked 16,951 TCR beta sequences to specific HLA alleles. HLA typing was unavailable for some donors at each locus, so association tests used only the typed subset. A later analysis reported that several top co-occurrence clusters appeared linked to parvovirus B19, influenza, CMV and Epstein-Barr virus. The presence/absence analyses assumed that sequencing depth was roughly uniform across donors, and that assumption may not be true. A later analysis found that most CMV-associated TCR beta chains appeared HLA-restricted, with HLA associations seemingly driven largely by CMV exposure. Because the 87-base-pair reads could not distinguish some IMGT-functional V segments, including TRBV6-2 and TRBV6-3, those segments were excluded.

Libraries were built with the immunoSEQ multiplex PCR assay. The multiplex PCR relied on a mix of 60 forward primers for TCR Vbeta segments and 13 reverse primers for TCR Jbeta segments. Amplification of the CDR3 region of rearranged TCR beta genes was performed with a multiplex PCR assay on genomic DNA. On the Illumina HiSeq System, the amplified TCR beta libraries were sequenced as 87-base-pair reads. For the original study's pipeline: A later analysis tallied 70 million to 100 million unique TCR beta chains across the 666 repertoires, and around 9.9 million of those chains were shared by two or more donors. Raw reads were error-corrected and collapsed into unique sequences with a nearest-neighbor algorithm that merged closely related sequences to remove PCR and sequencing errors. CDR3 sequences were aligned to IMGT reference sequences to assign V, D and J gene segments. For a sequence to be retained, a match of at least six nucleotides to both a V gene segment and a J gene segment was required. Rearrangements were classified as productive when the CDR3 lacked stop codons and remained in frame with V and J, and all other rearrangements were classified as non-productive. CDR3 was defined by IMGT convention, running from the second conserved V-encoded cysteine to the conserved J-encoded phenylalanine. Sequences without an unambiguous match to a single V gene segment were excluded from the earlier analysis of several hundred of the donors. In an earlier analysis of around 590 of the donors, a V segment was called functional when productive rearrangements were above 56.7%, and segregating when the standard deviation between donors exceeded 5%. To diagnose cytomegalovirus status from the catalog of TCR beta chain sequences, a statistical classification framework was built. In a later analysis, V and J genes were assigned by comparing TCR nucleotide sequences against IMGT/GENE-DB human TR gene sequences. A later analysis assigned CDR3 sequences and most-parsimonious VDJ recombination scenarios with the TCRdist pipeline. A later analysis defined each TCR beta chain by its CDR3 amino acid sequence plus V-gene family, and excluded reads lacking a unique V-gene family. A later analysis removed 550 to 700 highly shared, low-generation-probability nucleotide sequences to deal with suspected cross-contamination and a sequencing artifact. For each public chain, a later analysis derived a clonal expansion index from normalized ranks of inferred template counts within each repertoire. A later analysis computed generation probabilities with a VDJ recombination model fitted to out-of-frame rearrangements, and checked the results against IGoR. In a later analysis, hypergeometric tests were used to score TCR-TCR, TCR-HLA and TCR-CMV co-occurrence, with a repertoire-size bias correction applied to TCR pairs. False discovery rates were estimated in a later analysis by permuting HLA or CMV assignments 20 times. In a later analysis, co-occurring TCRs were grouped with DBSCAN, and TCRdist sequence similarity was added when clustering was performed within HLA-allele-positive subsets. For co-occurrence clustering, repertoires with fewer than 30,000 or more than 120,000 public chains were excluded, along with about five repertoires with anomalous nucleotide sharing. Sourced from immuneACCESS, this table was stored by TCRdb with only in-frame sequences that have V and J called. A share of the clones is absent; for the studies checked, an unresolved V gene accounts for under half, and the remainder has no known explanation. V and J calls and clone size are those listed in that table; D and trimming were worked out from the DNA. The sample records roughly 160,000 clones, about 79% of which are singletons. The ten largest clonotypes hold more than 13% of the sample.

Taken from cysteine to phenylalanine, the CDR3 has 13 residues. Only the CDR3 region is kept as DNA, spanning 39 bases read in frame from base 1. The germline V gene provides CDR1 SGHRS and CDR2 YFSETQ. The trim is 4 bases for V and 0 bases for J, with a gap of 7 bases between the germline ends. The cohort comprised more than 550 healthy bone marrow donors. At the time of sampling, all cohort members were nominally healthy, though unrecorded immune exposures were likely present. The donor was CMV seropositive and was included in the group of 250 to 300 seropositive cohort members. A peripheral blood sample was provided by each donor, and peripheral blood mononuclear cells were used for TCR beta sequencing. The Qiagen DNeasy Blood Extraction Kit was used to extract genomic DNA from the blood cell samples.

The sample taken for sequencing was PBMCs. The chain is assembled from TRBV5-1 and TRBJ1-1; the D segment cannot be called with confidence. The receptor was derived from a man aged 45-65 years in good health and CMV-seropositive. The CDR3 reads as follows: CASSEGLNTEAFF. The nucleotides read TGCGCCAGCAGCGAGGGTCTGAACACTGAAGCTTTCTTT. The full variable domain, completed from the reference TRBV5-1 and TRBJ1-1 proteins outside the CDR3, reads KAGVTQTPRYLIKTRGQQVTLSCSPISGHRSVSWYQQTPGQGLQFLFEYFSETQRNKGNFPGRFSGRQFSNSRSEMNVSTLELGDSALYLCASSEGLNTEAFFGQGTRLTVV.